The T cell receptor beta chain under discussion was sequenced for a study of cytomegalovirus exposure and HLA in healthy donors. Study-wide findings and caveats: Most of the TCR beta V segments (in an earlier analysis) were productive either about 87% or about 30% of the time.

Despite likely unrecorded immune exposures, the donors were nominally healthy at the time of sampling. Researchers ran the PCR with 60 Vbeta and 13 Jbeta primers. TCRdb's table, derived via immunoSEQ multiplex PCR, lists solely in-frame clones and lacks some. In the table there are around 200,000 clones, about four fifths of which are singletons. About this clone: Its antigen is unknown.

The TCR originated in a woman in her forties or fifties in good health and CMV-seropositive. Material: PBMCs.

CDR3 coding DNA: TGTGCCAGCAGCGGATCCGGGACTAACTCCTTCGGAGAGCAGTTCTTC. Translation gives CASSGSGTNSFGEQFF. The chain joins TRBV5-4 to TRBJ2-1; 7 nucleotides line up with TRBD2. Germline V gene sequence: CDR1 SGHNT, CDR2 YYREEE (reference sequence). The ends lost 4 bases at V and 10 bases at J; junction bases unmatched: 17. The CDR3 sequence is 16 residues long.